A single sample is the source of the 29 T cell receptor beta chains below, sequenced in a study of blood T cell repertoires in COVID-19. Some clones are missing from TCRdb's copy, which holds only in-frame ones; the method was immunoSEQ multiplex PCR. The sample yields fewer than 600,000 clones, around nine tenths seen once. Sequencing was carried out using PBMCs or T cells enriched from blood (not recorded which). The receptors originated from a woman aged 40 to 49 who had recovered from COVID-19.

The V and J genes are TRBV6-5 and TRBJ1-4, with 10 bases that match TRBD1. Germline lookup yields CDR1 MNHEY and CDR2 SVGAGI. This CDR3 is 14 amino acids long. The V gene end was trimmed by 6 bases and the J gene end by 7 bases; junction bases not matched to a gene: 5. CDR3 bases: TGTGCCAGCAGACCCGGGACAGGGGTTGAAAAACTGTTTTTT. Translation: CASRPGTGVEKLFF.

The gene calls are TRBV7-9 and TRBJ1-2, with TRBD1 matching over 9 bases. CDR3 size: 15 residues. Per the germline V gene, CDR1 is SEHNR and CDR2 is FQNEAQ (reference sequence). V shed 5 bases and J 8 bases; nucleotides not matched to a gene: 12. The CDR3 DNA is TGTGCCAGCAGCCCAGTACAGGGGGCATTGGCGGGCTACACCTTC. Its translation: CASSPVQGALAGYTF.

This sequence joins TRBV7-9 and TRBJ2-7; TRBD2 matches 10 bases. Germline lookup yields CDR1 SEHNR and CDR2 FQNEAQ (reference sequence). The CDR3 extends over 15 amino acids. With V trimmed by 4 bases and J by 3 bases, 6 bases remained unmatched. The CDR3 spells CASSSLAGEYYEQYF. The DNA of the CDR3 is TGTGCCAGCAGCTCCCTAGCGGGAGAGTACTACGAGCAGTACTTC.

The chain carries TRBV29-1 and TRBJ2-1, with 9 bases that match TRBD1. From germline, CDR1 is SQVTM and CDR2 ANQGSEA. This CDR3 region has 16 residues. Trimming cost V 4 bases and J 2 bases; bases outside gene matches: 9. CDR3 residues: CSVVSHRGHTYNEQFF. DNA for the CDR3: TGCAGCGTTGTAAGTCACAGGGGGCACACCTACAATGAGCAGTTCTTC.

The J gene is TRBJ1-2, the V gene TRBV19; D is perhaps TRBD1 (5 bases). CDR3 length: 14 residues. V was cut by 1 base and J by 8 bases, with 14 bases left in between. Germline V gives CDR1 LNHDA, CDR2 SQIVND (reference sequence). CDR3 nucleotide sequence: TGTGCCAGTAGTATAGGTGGGACTGCGTCGGGCTACACCTTC. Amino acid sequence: CASSIGGTASGYTF.

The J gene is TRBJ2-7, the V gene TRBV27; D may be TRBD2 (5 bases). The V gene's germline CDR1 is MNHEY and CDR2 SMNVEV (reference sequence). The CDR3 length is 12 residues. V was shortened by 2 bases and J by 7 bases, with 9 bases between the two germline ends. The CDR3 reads CASSLAGREQYF. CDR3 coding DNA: TGTGCCAGCAGTTTAGCGGGCCGTGAGCAGTACTTC.

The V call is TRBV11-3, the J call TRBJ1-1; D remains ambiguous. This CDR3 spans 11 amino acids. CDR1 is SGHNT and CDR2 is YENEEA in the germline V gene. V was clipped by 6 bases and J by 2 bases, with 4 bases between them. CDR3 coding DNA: TGTGCCAGCAGTAAAAACACTGAAGCTTTCTTT. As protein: CASSKNTEAFF.

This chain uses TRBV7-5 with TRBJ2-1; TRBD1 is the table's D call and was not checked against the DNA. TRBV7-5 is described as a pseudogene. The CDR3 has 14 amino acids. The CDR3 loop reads CARRIGTPNNEQFF. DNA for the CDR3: TGTGCCAGAAGGATTGGGACACCTAACAATGAGCAGTTCTTC.

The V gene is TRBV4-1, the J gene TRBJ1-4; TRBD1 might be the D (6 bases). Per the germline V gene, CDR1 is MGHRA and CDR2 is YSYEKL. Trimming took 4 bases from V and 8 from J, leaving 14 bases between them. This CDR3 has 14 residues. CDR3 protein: CASSPTGGQEKLFF. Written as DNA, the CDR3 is TGCGCCAGCAGCCCGACGGGGGGGCAAGAAAAACTGTTTTTT.

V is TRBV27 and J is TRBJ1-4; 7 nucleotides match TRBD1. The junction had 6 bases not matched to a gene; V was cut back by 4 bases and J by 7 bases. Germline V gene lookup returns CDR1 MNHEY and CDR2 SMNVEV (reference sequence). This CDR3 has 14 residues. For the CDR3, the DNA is TGTGCCAGCAGTTCACTCTACAGGGGTGAAAAACTGTTTTTT. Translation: CASSSLYRGEKLFF.

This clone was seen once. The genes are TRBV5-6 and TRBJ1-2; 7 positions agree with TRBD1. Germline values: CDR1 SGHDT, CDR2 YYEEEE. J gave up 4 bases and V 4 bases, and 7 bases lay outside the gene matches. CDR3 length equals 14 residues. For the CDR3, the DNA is TGTGCCAGCAGCAGGGACAGTGGTATCTATGGCTACACCTTC. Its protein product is CASSRDSGIYGYTF.

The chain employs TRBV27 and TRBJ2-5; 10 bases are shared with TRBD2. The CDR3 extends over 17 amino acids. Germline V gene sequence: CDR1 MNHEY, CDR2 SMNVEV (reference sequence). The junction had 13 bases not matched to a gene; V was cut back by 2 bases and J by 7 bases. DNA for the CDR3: TGTGCCAGCAGTTTAACTAGCGGGATATACCCCGGTTCGACCCAGTACTTC. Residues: CASSLTSGIYPGSTQYF.

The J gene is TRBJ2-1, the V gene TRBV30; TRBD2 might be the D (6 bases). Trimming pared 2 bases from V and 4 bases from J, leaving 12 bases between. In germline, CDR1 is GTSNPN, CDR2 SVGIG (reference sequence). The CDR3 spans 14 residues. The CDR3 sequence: CAWSRMDYYNEQFF. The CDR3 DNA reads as TGTGCCTGGAGTAGGATGGACTATTACAATGAGCAGTTCTTC. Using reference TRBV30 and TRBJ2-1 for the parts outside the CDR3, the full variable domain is SQTIHQWPATLVQPVGSPLSLECTVEGTSNPNLYWYRQAAGRGLQLLFYSVGIGQISSEVPQNLSASRPQDRQFILSSKKLLLSDSGFYLCAWSRMDYYNEQFFGPGTRLTVL.

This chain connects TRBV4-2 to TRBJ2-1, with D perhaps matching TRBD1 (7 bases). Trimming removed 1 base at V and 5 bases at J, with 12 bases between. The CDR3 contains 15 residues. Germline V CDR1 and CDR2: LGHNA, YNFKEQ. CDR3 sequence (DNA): TGTGCCAGCAGCCAAGGGCAGGGGGGTCACAATGAGCAGTTCTTC. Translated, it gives CASSQGQGGHNEQFF.

The CDR3 sequence: CASSQDRSYNSPLHF. DNA for the CDR3: TGTGCCAGCAGCCAGGACAGGTCCTATAATTCACCCCTCCACTTT. The chain combines TRBV7-6 with TRBJ1-6, with 7 bases that match TRBD1. The CDR3 runs 15 residues. The germline CDR1 and CDR2 sequences are SGHVS and FNYEAQ. J gave up 1 base and V 5 bases, and 2 bases lay outside the gene matches.

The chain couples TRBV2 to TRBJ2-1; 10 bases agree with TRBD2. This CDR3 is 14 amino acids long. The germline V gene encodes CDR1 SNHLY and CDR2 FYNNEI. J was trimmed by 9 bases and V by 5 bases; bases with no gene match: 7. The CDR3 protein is CASSSGRAVGEQFF. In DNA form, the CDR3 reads TGTGCCAGCAGTAGCGGGAGGGCCGTGGGTGAGCAGTTCTTC.

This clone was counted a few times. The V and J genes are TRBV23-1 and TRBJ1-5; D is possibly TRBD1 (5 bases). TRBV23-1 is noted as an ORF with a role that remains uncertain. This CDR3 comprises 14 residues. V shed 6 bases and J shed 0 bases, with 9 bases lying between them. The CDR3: CASSGRGSNQPQHF. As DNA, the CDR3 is TGCGCCAGCAGCGGGAGGGGTAGCAATCAGCCCCAGCATTTT.

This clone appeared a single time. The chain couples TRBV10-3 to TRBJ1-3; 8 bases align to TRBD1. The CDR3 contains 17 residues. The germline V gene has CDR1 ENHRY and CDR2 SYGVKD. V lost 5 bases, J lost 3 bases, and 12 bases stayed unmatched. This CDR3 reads CAISNDRTGFLGNTIYF. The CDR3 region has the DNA TGTGCCATCAGTAACGACAGGACAGGGTTTCTTGGAAACACCATATATTTT.

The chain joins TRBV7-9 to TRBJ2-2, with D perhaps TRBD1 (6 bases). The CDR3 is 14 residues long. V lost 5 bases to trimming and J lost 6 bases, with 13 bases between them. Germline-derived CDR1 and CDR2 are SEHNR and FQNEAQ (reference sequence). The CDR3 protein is CASSPWTEAGELFF. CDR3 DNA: TGTGCCAGCAGCCCCTGGACAGAGGCCGGGGAGCTGTTTTTT.

The CDR3 nucleotides read TGTGCCAGCAGTCCAGCCTCGGACAGGGCCGGGGAGCTGTTTTTT. The encoded protein is CASSPASDRAGELFF. The chain combines TRBV6-5 with TRBJ2-2; 8 nucleotides agree with TRBD1. The CDR3 is 15 amino acids. The germline CDR1 and CDR2 sequences are MNHEY and SVGAGI. With V trimmed by 5 bases and J by 6 bases, 8 bases remained unmatched.

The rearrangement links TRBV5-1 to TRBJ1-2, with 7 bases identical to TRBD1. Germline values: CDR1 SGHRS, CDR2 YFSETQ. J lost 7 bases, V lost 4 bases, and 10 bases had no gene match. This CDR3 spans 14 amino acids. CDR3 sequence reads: CASSVGQSNGGYTF. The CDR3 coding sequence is TGCGCCAGCAGCGTGGGACAGTCTAACGGTGGCTACACCTTC.

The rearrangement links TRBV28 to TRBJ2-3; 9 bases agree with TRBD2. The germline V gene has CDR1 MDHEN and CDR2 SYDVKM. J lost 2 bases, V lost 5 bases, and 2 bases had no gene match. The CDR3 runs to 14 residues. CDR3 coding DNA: TGTGCCAGCAGTCTAGCGGGACCCACAGATACGCAGTATTTT. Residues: CASSLAGPTDTQYF.

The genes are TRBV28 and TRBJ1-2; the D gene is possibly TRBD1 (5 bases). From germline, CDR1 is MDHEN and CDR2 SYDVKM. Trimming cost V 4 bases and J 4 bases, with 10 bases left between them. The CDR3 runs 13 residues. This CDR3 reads CASSSFDSYGYTF. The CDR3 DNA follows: TGTGCCAGCAGTTCCTTCGACAGCTATGGCTACACCTTC.

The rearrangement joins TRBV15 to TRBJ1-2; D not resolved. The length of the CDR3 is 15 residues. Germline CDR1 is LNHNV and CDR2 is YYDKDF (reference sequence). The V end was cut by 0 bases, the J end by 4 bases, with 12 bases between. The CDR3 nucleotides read TGTGCCACCAGCAGAGATCAAGGGAGGCCCTATGGCTACACCTTC. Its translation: CATSRDQGRPYGYTF.

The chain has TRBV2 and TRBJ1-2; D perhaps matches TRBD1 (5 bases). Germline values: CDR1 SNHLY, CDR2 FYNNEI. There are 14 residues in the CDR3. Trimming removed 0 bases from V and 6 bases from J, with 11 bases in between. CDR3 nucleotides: TGTGCCAGCAGTGAAGCGCGGGGGGACGATGGCTACACCTTC. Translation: CASSEARGDDGYTF. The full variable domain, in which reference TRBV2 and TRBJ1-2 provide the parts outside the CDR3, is EPEVTQTPSHQVTQMGQEVILRCVPISNHLYFYWYRQILGQKVEFLVSFYNNEISEKSEIFDDQFSVERPDGSNFTLKIRSTKLEDSAMYFCASSEARGDDGYTFGSGTRLTVV.

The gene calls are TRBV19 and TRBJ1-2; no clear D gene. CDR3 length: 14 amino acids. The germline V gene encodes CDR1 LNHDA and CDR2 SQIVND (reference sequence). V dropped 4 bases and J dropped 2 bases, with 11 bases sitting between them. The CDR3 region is CASSKPTQNYGYTF. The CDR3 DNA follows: TGTGCCAGTAGTAAGCCGACACAGAACTATGGCTACACCTTC.

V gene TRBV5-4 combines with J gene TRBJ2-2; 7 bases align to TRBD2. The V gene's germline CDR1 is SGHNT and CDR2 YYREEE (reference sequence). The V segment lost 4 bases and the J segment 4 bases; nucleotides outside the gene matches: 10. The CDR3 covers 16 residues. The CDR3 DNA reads TGTGCCAGCAGCCCGGGGGGAGGTGAGGCCACCGGGGAGCTGTTTTTT. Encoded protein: CASSPGGGEATGELFF.

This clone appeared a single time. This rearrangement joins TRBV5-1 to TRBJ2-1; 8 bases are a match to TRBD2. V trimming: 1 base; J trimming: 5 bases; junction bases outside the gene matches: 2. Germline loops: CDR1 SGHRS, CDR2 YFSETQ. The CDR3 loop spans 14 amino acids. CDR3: CASSLILADNEQFF. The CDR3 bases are TGCGCCAGCAGCTTGATACTAGCGGACAATGAGCAGTTCTTC.

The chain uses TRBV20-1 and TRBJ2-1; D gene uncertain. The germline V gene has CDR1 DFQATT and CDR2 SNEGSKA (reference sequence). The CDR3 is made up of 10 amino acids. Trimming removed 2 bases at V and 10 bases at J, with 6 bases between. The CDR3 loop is CSARREEQFF. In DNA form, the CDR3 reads TGCAGTGCTAGACGCGAGGAGCAGTTCTTC.